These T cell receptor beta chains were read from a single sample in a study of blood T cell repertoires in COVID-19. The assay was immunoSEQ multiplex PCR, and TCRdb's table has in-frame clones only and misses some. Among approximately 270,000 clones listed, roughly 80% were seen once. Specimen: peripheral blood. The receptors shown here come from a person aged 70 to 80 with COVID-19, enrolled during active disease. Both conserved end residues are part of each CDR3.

CDR3: CASSVWGQGAGANVLTF
J: TRBJ2-6
length: 17
V: TRBV14

CDR3: CSANRVSYTF
J: TRBJ1-2
length: 10
V: TRBV20-1

CDR3: CATSRDGTAQPQHF
J: TRBJ1-5
length: 14
V: TRBV15

CDR3: CASSVSGQGAKNIQYF
J: TRBJ2-4
length: 16
V: TRBV9

CDR3: CASSSGGMQFF
J: TRBJ2-1
length: 11
V: TRBV5-6

CDR3: CASSSNRDRDQPQHF
J: TRBJ1-5
length: 15
V: TRBV19

CDR3: CASRTGTGTYEQYF
J: TRBJ2-7
length: 14
V: TRBV28

CDR3: CASSREGTNEKLFF
J: TRBJ1-4
length: 14
V: TRBV5-1

CDR3: CASSLGGTGYDEQYF
J: TRBJ2-7
length: 15
V: TRBV5-1

CDR3: CASSLQESSGNTIYF
J: TRBJ1-3
length: 15
V: TRBV6-5

CDR3: CASSPQGAGVFF
J: TRBJ1-4
length: 12
V: TRBV7-8

CDR3: CASSLQVRPDTQYF
J: TRBJ2-3
length: 14
V: TRBV11-2

CDR3: CASSRSMGGYEQYF
J: TRBJ2-7
length: 14
V: TRBV4-3

CDR3: CASSNPQGRAAPDTQYF
J: TRBJ2-3
length: 17
V: TRBV19

CDR3: CASSLLSGTGYNEQFF
J: TRBJ2-1
length: 16
V: TRBV7-3

CDR3: CATSTSIYIQYF
J: TRBJ2-4
length: 12
V: TRBV28

CDR3: CASSQTDTGELFF
J: TRBJ2-2
length: 13
V: TRBV3-1/TRBV3-2

CDR3: CASLPLGAGGDTQYF
J: TRBJ2-3
length: 15
V: TRBV28

CDR3: CATTRTPVNNEQFF
J: TRBJ2-1
length: 14
V: TRBV10-2

CDR3: CASSINQGANTGELFF
J: TRBJ2-2
length: 16
V: TRBV19

CDR3: CASRSSGGYEQYF
J: TRBJ2-7
length: 13
V: TRBV7-9

CDR3: CASSHARYYEQYF
J: TRBJ2-7
length: 13
V: TRBV5-5

CDR3: CASRYRLRQSPYNSPLHF
J: TRBJ1-6
length: 18
V: TRBV5-8

CDR3: CASSVDRDQPQHF
J: TRBJ1-5
length: 13
V: TRBV5-4

CDR3: CASKTSFLGSGANVLTF
J: TRBJ2-6
length: 17
V: TRBV19

CDR3: CASLPRGTGVVLGYGYTF
J: TRBJ1-2
length: 18
V: TRBV19

CDR3: CASTLAGDSHEQFF
J: TRBJ2-1
length: 14
V: TRBV9